Listed here are 9 T cell receptor beta chains from one sample, sequenced in a study of blood T cells in healthy people across ages. The second PCR ran about 6 to 12 cycles with a sample-barcoded 5' primer and J-beta primers. One entry per CDR3 protein, called by TCRdb with MiXCR from the 5' RACE reads. The table includes about 1.4 million distinct CDR3 sequences, 59% detected once. Material: blood. The receptor source for this set is a man between 18 and 35 years old in good health.

This clonotype was seen a single time. The V call is TRBV12-3 or TRBV12-4, the J call TRBJ2-5; the D is unclear. The end of the DNA is better explained by TRBJ2-7, so the J call may be wrong. The CDR3 contains 16 residues. CDR3 loop: CASSSSRSPNIPEQYF. The CDR3, as DNA: TGTGCCAGCAGTTCCTCCAGGTCCCCTAATATTCCCGAGCAGTACTTC.

This clonotype has a handful of counts. The V call is TRBV9, the J call TRBJ1-2, with 8 bases that match TRBD1. V shed 1 base, J shed 5 bases, and the junction held 4 bases outside the gene matches. This CDR3 comprises 14 residues. CDR1 SGDLS and CDR2 YYNGEE come from the germline V gene. CDR3 sequence reads: CASSVRTGWYGYTF. In nucleotides, the CDR3 is TGTGCCAGCAGCGTAAGGACAGGGTGGTATGGCTACACCTTC.

J is TRBJ1-2 and V is TRBV10-3; D is undetermined. Trimming removed 7 bases at V and 8 bases at J, with 23 bases between. This CDR3 has 15 residues. Germline V gene lookup returns CDR1 ENHRY and CDR2 SYGVKD. The CDR3 DNA follows: TGTGCCATCACGCGTCACCAGGCCCGCGATTCCGGCTACACCTTC. Amino acid sequence: CAITRHQARDSGYTF.

This clonotype has just a few counts. This sequence joins TRBV18 and TRBJ2-4, with a weak D call TRBD1 (6 bases). The J call could be wrong; TRBJ2-5 is a better fit for the DNA end. CDR3 length: 14 residues. Germline V gene lookup returns CDR1 KGHSH and CDR2 LQKENI. The CDR3 DNA follows: TGTGCCAGCTCACCACCGGACAGATTGGAGACCCAGTACTTC. It yields the protein CASSPPDRLETQYF.

A note on this clonotype: This is likely a read error, given that the CDR3 carries no conserved phenylalanine or tryptophan at its end. The J gene is TRBJ2-5, the V gene TRBV6-5, with D possibly TRBD1 on 5 matching bases. V was cut by 2 bases and J by 1 base, with 20 bases left in between. The length of the CDR3 is 18 residues. Looked up from germline, CDR1 is MNHEY and CDR2 is SVGAGI. CDR3 protein: CASSYLLRGRVFQETQYV. The CDR3 DNA sequence: TGTGCCAGCAGTTACCTACTCCGTGGCAGGGTTTTCCAAGAGACCCAGTACGTC.

The chain has TRBV15 and TRBJ2-5; D perhaps matches TRBD1 (6 bases). The DNA end lines up better with TRBJ2-7; the J call may be wrong. Germline CDR1 reads LNHNV; CDR2 reads YYDKDF (reference sequence). This CDR3 spans 17 amino acids. The CDR3 region is CATSRPYGARGIFEQYF. The CDR3 DNA follows: TGTGCCACCAGCAGACCCTACGGGGCCAGGGGAATTTTCGAGCAGTACTTC.

V and J are TRBV7-9 and TRBJ2-4; 8 bases are shared with TRBD2. The CDR3 is 14 residues long. V shed 5 bases, J shed 13 bases, and the junction held 13 bases outside the gene matches. CDR1 and CDR2 from the germline V gene are SEHNR and FQNEAQ (reference sequence). The CDR3 loop is CASSPGGTLREQYF. CDR3 nucleotide sequence: TGTGCCAGCAGCCCGGGAGGGACACTTCGTGAGCAGTACTTC. Full variable domain (missing parts from reference TRBV7-9 and TRBJ2-4): DTGVSQNPRHKITKRGQNVTFRCDPISEHNRLYWYRQTLGQGPEFLTYFQNEAQLEKSRLLSDRFSAERPKGSFSTLEIQRTEQGDSAMYLCASSPGGTLREQYFGAGTRLSVL.

This sequence joins TRBV4-1 and TRBJ2-7; a weak D match, TRBD2 (6 bases). V was clipped by 3 bases and J by 4 bases, with 19 bases between them. Germline-derived CDR1 and CDR2 are MGHRA and YSYEKL. The CDR3 spans 16 residues. The CDR3 is CASSQAFSGEAYEQYF. The DNA of the CDR3 is TGCGCCAGCAGCCAGGCCTTTTCGGGAGAGGCGTACGAGCAGTACTTC.

This clonotype was observed at least ten times. The chain joins TRBV5-4 to TRBJ2-3; D perhaps matches TRBD2 (6 bases). The CDR3 has 17 residues. V lost 1 base and J lost 4, with 19 bases in between. CDR1 SGHNT and CDR2 YYREEE come from the germline V gene (reference sequence). The CDR3 here is CASSLWAKRTSPDTQYF. DNA for the CDR3: TGTGCCAGCAGCTTGTGGGCGAAGCGAACTAGCCCAGATACGCAGTATTTT.